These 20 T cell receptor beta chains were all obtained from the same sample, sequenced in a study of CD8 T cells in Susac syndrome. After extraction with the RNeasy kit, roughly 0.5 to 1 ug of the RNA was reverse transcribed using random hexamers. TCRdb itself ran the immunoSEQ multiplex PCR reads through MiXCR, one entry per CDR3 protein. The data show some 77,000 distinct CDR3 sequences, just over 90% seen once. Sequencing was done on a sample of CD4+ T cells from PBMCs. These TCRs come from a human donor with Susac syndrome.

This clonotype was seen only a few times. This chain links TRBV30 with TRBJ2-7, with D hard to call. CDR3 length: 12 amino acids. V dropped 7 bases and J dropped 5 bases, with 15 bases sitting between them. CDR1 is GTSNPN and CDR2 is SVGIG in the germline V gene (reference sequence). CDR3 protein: CASEDGLNEQYF. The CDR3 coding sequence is TGTGCCTCGGAAGATGGTTTGAACGAGCAGTACTTC. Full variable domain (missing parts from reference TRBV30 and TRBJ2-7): SQTIHQWPATLVQPVGSPLSLECTVEGTSNPNLYWYRQAAGRGLQLLFYSVGIGQISSEVPQNLSASRPQDRQFILSSKKLLLSDSGFYLCASEDGLNEQYFGPGTRLTVT.

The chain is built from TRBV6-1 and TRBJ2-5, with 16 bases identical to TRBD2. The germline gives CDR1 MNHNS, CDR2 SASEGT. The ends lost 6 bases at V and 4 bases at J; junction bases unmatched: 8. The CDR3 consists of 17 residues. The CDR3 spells CASRGTSGGAGGETQYF. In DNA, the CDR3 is TGTGCCAGCAGAGGGACTAGCGGGGGGGCAGGCGGAGAGACCCAGTACTTC.

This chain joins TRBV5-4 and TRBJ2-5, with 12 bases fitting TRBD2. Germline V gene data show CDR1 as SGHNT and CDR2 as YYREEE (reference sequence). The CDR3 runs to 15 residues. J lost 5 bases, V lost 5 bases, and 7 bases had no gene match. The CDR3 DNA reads TGTGCCAGCAGAGGAGGACTAGCGGGGAGTGAGACCCAGTACTTC. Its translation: CASRGGLAGSETQYF. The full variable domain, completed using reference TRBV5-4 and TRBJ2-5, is ETGVTQSPTHLIKTRGQQVTLRCSSQSGHNTVSWYQQALGQGPQFIFQYYREEENGRGNFPPRFSGLQFPNYSSELNVNALELDDSALYLCASRGGLAGSETQYFGPGTRLLVL.

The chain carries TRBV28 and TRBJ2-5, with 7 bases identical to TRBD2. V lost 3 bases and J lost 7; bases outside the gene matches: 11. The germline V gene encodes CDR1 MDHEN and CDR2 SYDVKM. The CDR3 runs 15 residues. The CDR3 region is CASSLSAGALLTQYF. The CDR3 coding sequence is TGTGCCAGCAGTTTGTCCGCGGGAGCCCTCTTGACCCAGTACTTC.

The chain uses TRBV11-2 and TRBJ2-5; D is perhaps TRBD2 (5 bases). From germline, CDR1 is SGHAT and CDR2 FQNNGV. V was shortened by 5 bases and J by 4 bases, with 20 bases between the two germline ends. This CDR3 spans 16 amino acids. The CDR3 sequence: CASSPYSGSPGETQYF. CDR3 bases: TGTGCCAGCAGCCCATACTCGGGGAGCCCGGGAGAGACCCAGTACTTC. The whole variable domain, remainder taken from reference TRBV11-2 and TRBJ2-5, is EAGVAQSPRYKIIEKRQSVAFWCNPISGHATLYWYQQILGQGPKLLIQFQNNGVVDDSQLPKDRFSAERLKGVDSTLKIQPAKLEDSAVYLCASSPYSGSPGETQYFGPGTRLLVL.

CDR3 protein: CASSKSTKRGYEQYF. DNA for the CDR3: TGTGCCAGCAGTAAATCTACGAAGCGGGGCTACGAGCAGTACTTC. The chain joins TRBV7-8 to TRBJ2-7; 7 positions match TRBD2. Germline V gives CDR1 SGHVS, CDR2 FQNEAQ. With 6 bases clipped from V and 3 bases from J, the junction kept 11 bases outside the gene matches. CDR3 length equals 15 residues.

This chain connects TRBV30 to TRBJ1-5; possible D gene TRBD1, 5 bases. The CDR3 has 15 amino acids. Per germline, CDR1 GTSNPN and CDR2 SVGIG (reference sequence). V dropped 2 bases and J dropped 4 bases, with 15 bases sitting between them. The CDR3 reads CAWSPPDRNNQPQHF. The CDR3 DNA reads TGTGCCTGGAGTCCCCCAGACAGAAATAATCAGCCCCAGCATTTT.

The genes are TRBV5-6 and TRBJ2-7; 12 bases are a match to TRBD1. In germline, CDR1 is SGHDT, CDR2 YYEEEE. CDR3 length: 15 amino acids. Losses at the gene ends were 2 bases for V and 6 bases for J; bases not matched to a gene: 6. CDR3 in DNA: TGTGCCAGCAGCTTCTTCGGGACAGGGGGCATCGAGCAGTACTTC. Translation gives CASSFFGTGGIEQYF. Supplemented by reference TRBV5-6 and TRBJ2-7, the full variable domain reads DAGVTQSPTHLIKTRGQQVTLRCSPKSGHDTVSWYQQALGQGPQFIFQYYEEEERQRGNFPDRFSGHQFPNYSSELNVNALLLGDSALYLCASSFFGTGGIEQYFGPGTRLTVT.

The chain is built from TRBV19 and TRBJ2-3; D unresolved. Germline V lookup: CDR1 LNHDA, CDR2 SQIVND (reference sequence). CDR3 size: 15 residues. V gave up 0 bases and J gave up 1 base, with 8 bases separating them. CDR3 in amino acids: CASSIETLRTDTQYF. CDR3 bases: TGTGCCAGTAGTATAGAGACGCTACGCACAGATACGCAGTATTTT.

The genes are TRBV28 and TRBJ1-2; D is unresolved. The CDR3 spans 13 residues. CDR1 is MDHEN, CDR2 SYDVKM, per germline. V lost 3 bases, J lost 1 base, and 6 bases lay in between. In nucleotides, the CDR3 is TGTGCCAGCAGTTTTGGGAGTAACTATGGCTACACCTTC. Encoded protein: CASSFGSNYGYTF.

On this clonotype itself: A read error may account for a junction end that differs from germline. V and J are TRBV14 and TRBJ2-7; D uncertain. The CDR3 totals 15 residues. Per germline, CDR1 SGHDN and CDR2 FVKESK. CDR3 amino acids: CASSQDWALSHEQYF. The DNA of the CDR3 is TGTGCCAGCAGCCAAGATTGGGCCCTCTCCCACGAGCAGTACTTC.

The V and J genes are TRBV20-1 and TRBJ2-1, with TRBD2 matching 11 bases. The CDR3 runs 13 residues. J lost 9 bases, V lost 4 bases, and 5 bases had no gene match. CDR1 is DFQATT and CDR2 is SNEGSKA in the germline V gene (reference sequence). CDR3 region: CSATSGRLGEQFF. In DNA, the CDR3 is TGCAGTGCTACTAGCGGGAGGTTGGGTGAGCAGTTCTTC.

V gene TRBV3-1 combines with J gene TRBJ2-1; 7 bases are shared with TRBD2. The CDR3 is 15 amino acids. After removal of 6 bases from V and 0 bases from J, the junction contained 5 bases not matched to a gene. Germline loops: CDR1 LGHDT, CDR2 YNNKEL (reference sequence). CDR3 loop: CASSRTSDSYNEQFF. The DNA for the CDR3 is TGTGCCAGCAGTCGTACTAGCGACTCCTACAATGAGCAGTTCTTC.

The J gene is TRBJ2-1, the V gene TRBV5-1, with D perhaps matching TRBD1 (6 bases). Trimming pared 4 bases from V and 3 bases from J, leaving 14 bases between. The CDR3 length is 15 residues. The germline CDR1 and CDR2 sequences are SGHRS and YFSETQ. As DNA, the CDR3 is TGCGCCAGCAGCGCATCAGGGGTAGTCTACAATGAGCAGTTCTTC. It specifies CASSASGVVYNEQFF.

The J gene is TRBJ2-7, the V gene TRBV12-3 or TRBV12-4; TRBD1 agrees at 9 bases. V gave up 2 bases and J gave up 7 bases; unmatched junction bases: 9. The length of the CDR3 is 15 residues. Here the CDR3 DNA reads TGTGCCAGCAGTTTACCGGGGACAGGGCTAAGAGAGCAGTACTTC. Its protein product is CASSLPGTGLREQYF.

Here the CDR3 reads CASSDSQANEKLFF. CDR3 bases: TGCGCCAGCAGCGACAGCCAGGCTAATGAAAAACTGTTTTTT. The J gene is TRBJ1-4, the V gene TRBV5-1, with D tentatively TRBD1 (5 bases). This CDR3 spans 14 amino acids. V gave up 4 bases and J gave up 3 bases, with 10 bases separating them. CDR1 and CDR2 (germline): SGHRS, YFSETQ.

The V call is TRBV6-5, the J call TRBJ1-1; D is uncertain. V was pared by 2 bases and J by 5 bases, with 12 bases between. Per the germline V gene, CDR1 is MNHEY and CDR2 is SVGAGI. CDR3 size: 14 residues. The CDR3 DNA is TGTGCCAGCAGTTACGGAGGGAGCAGAACTGAAGCTTTCTTT. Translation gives CASSYGGSRTEAFF.

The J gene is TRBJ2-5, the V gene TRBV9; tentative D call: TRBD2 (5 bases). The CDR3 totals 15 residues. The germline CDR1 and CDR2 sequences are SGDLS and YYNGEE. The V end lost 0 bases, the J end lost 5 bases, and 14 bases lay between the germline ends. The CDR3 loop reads CASSVAPGELETQYF. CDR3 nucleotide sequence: TGTGCCAGCAGCGTAGCTCCCGGGGAGTTGGAGACCCAGTACTTC. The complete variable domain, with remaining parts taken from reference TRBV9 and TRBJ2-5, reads DSGVTQTPKHLITATGQRVTLRCSPRSGDLSVYWYQQSLDQGLQFLIQYYNGEERAKGNILERFSAQQFPDLHSELNLSSLELGDSALYFCASSVAPGELETQYFGPGTRLLVL.

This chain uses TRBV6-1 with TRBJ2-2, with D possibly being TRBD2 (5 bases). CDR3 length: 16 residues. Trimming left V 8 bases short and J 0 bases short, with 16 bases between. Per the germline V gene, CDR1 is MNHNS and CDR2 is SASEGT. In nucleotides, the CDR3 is TGTGCCAGCGGACGACCCGGGATCGCGAACACCGGGGAGCTGTTTTTT. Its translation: CASGRPGIANTGELFF.

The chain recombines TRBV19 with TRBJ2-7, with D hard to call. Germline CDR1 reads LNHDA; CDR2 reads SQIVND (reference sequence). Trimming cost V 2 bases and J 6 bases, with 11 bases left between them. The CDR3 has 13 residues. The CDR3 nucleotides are TGTGCCAGTAGTATAAAAGGAGTGAGCGAGCAGTACTTC. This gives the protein CASSIKGVSEQYF.